In its sample, the clone carrying this TCR beta chain was seen once. The data were obtained in a study of CD8 T cells in Susac syndrome. The germline V and J ends were trimmed by 3 bases and 0 bases, with 17 bases remaining between them. Germline CDR1 and CDR2: SGHRS and YFSETQ. The length of the CDR3 is 17 residues. Random hexamers were used to reverse transcribe the RNA input (roughly 0.5 to 1 ug). The amplification used immunoSEQ multiplex PCR on TCR beta CDR3; it spanned 54 Vbeta and 13 Jbeta. TCRdb fed the immunoSEQ multiplex PCR reads into MiXCR, producing one record per CDR3 protein. Counted here are roughly 330,000 distinct CDR3 sequences, around 90% occurring once; the ten biggest clones make up over 0.05%. Negative isolation yielded CD8+ and CD4+ T cells; FACS enriched TEMRA cells.

Material for sequencing was CD4+ T cells from PBMCs. The chain carries TRBV5-1 and TRBJ2-3, with D tentatively TRBD1 (5 bases). The source is a human donor with multiple sclerosis. Written as DNA, the CDR3 is TGCGCCAGCAGCTCACACACAGGTTTCTCTAGCACAGATACGCAGTATTTT. This gives the protein CASSSHTGFSSTDTQYF.